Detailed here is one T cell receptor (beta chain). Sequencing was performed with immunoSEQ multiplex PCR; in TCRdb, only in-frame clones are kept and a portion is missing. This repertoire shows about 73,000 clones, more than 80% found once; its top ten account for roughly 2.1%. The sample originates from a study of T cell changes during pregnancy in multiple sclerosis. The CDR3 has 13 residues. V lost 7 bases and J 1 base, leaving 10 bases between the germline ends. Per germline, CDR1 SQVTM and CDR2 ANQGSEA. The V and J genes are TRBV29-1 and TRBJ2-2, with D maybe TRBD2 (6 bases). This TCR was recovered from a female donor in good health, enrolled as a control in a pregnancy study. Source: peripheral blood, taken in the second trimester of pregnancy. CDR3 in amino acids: CSGGDWNTGELFF. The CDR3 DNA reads TGCAGCGGGGGGGACTGGAACACCGGGGAGCTGTTTTTT.